This TCR beta chain was identified during a study of human T cells and chemical hapten exposure. At the level of the study: For the roughly 25-week duration of the study, patients were given weekly doses of diphenylcyclopropenone on the scalp. Each patch test put 0.01% DPC on the upper back, and results were read at 6 days. Points from the study as a whole: Among TCRs, those above 1 in 1000 frequency were unaffected by DPC sensitization. While controls formed fewer of them, expanded TCRs formed significantly more large CDR3 similarity clusters.

Time point denoted: patch test 2, 6 weeks after DPC sensitization. Noted treatment: therapeutic diphenylcyclopropenone sensitization with weekly scalp DPC. MiXCR, run by TCRdb on the RACE reads, gives a single entry per CDR3 protein. Of over 35,000 distinct CDR3 sequences listed, about 9.8% are singletons. About this clonotype: The antigen is not known.

The TCR comes from a woman between 35 and 50 years old with alopecia areata. Some clones in this sample may be carry-over from other donors' samples. This specimen was whole blood, taken in connection with sensitization to the hapten diphenylcyclopropenone (DPC).

The CDR3 loop reads CASRGTITNEKLFF. The CDR3 DNA follows: TGTGCCAGCAGGGGGACTATAACTAATGAAAAACTGTTTTTT. This sequence joins TRBV12-3 or TRBV12-4 and TRBJ1-4, with D possibly TRBD1 on 5 matching bases. The CDR3 consists of 14 residues. V lost 6 bases and J lost 1, with 9 bases in between.